These 25 T cell receptor beta chains were all obtained from the same sample, sequenced in a study of T-cell memory formation after mild COVID-19. TCRdb redid the calling of the 5' RACE reads with MiXCR, one entry per CDR3 protein. Among 300,000 to 400,000 distinct CDR3 sequences, approximately 27% were seen once, and the ten largest hold about 13%. The sample taken for sequencing was PBMCs or a T cell subset sorted from them (not recorded which). The receptors derive from an adult woman who had mild COVID-19 (a few samples of this study predate the infection). Cell type and time point are not known.

V usage is TRBV25-1 and J usage is TRBJ2-7; D may be TRBD1 (6 bases). This CDR3 contains 13 residues. CDR1 and CDR2 (germline): MGHDK, SYGVNS. Trimming left V 2 bases short and J 5 bases short, with 10 bases between. The DNA of the CDR3 is TGTGCCAGCAGTGAAGCAGGGGACAACGAGCAGTACTTC. As protein: CASSEAGDNEQYF.

The V gene is TRBV7-8, the J gene TRBJ2-1, with TRBD2 matching over 7 bases. V was clipped by 6 bases and J by 5 bases; unmatched bases: 10. Germline CDR1 is SGHVS and CDR2 is FQNEAQ. This CDR3 has 15 amino acids. CDR3 DNA sequence: TGTGCCAGCAGACGTCGACTAGCCCGCGACAATGAGCAGTTCTTC. Amino acids: CASRRRLARDNEQFF.

The CDR3 region has the DNA TGCAGTGCTAGAGACCTCGTAATGCAGTATTTT. This translates into CSARDLVMQYF. The chain combines TRBV20-1 with TRBJ2-3; D remains ambiguous. The CDR3 is 11 residues long. The germline CDR1 and CDR2 sequences are DFQATT and SNEGSKA (reference sequence). Trimming left V 0 bases short and J 11 bases short, with 9 bases between.

This clonotype turned up a few times. The rearrangement joins TRBV4-1 to TRBJ1-2; D remains unclear. From germline, CDR1 is MGHRA and CDR2 YSYEKL. The CDR3 spans 12 residues. The V end was cut by 6 bases, the J end by 0 bases, with 5 bases between. The CDR3 DNA reads TGCGCCAGCAGAACATCTAACTATGGCTACACCTTC. Protein product: CASRTSNYGYTF.

The chain links TRBV2 to TRBJ2-1, with 9 bases lining up with TRBD2. From germline, CDR1 is SNHLY and CDR2 FYNNEI. The CDR3 has 15 amino acids. Trimming removed 3 bases from V and 4 bases from J; junction bases left unmatched: 4. CDR3 nucleotides: TGTGCCAGCAGTGAGATAGCGGGGGATTACAATGAGCAGTTCTTC. Translating gives CASSEIAGDYNEQFF.

This clonotype occurred a few times. V is TRBV14 and J is TRBJ1-4; D call uncertain. The CDR3 is 12 amino acids. V was cut by 0 bases and J by 8 bases, with 4 bases left in between. Looked up from germline, CDR1 is SGHDN and CDR2 is FVKESK. CDR3 in DNA: TGTGCCAGCAGCCAAGAGGGCGAAAAACTGTTTTTT. Protein sequence: CASSQEGEKLFF.

The chain couples TRBV5-5 to TRBJ2-1, with D possibly being TRBD1 (5 bases). Germline V CDR1 and CDR2: SGHKS, YYEKEE (reference sequence). This CDR3 has 12 residues. Trimming removed 2 bases at V and 9 bases at J, with 9 bases between. Here the CDR3 reads CASSFRVGEQFF. CDR3 nucleotide sequence: TGTGCCAGCAGCTTCAGGGTAGGTGAGCAGTTCTTC.

This rearrangement joins TRBV11-2 to TRBJ2-5; 15 nucleotides agree with TRBD2. The CDR3 is made up of 19 amino acids. Germline trimming cut 4 bases from V and 5 bases from J; bases unmatched to any gene: 14. CDR1 and CDR2 (germline): SGHAT, FQNNGV. The CDR3 DNA reads TGTGCCAGCAGCTCTCGTCCCTCGTGGACTAGCGGGAGGGGTGAGACCCAGTACTTC. This sequence encodes CASSSRPSWTSGRGETQYF.

The chain carries TRBV7-6 and TRBJ2-2, with a possible D match to TRBD2 (5 bases). The germline gives CDR1 SGHVS, CDR2 FNYEAQ. Trimming stripped 1 base from V and 3 bases from J, with 12 bases between. The CDR3 is made up of 16 amino acids. This CDR3 reads CASSLGGSLYTGELFF. CDR3 DNA: TGTGCCAGCAGCTTAGGCGGGTCCCTCTACACCGGGGAGCTGTTTTTT. Variable domain in full (rest from reference TRBV7-6 and TRBJ2-2): GAGVSQSPRYKVTKRGQDVALRCDPISGHVSLYWYRQALGQGPEFLTYFNYEAQQDKSGLPNDRFSAERPEGSISTLTIQRTEQRDSAMYRCASSLGGSLYTGELFFGEGSRLTVL.

This chain uses TRBV5-6 with TRBJ2-7, with D perhaps matching TRBD2 (6 bases). CDR3 length: 17 amino acids. Germline-derived CDR1 and CDR2 are SGHDT and YYEEEE. With 3 bases removed from V and 3 bases from J, the gap between germline ends came to 22 bases. DNA for the CDR3: TGTGCCAGCAGCTCGATGACTAGTATAGTTTTTGGCTACGAGCAGTACTTC. As protein: CASSSMTSIVFGYEQYF.

This clonotype has only a few counts. This chain uses TRBV4-1 with TRBJ1-1; TRBD1 matches at 9 bases. Looked up from germline, CDR1 is MGHRA and CDR2 is YSYEKL. The CDR3 has 15 amino acids. The junction had 9 bases not matched to a gene; V was cut back by 3 bases and J by 7 bases. CDR3 amino acids: CASSHPGQGKLEAFF. The CDR3 DNA follows: TGCGCCAGCAGCCACCCTGGACAGGGGAAGCTTGAAGCTTTCTTT.

In this sample, this clonotype turned up many times. This chain connects TRBV12-3 or TRBV12-4 to TRBJ2-7, with a weak D call TRBD2 (6 bases). CDR3 length: 14 amino acids. The ends were cut back, 5 bases at V and 0 bases at J, with 11 bases in the middle. CDR3 in DNA: TGTGCCAGCAGTCTAGACGGGGGCTCCTACGAGCAGTACTTC. Translated: CASSLDGGSYEQYF.

This clonotype appeared a few times. The chain uses TRBV3-1 and TRBJ1-5, with D possibly being TRBD1 (5 bases). Between the trimmed V and J ends, which lost 4 bases and 2 bases, there was a span of 12 bases. CDR1 and CDR2 from the germline V gene are LGHDT and YNNKEL (reference sequence). The CDR3 consists of 15 residues. The CDR3: CASSPGGIGNQPQHF. For the CDR3, the DNA is TGTGCCAGCAGCCCGGGGGGAATTGGCAATCAGCCCCAGCATTTT.

In this sample, this clonotype turned up a few times. This sequence joins TRBV11-2 and TRBJ2-3; D unclear. CDR1 and CDR2 (germline): SGHAT, FQNNGV. The CDR3 spans 15 residues. V gave up 5 bases and J gave up 1 base, with 13 bases separating them. The CDR3 sequence is CASSPRGLGTDTQYF. CDR3 DNA sequence: TGTGCCAGCAGCCCCCGAGGCTTGGGCACAGATACGCAGTATTTT.

The rearrangement links TRBV4-2 to TRBJ1-1; weak D call: TRBD1 (6 bases). Germline V gene sequence: CDR1 LGHNA, CDR2 YNFKEQ. Trimming took off 1 base at V and 2 bases at J, with 14 bases between the two ends. The CDR3 has 16 residues. This CDR3 reads CASSQVVAGANTEAFF. CDR3 bases: TGTGCCAGCAGCCAAGTTGTCGCGGGGGCCAACACTGAAGCTTTCTTT.

The chain carries TRBV29-1 and TRBJ1-2; D is unclear. CDR1 and CDR2 (germline): SQVTM, ANQGSEA. V was trimmed by 3 bases and J by 0 bases, leaving 14 bases between them. CDR3 length: 15 amino acids. CDR3 in amino acids: CSVEYRRQSNYGYTF. As DNA, the CDR3 is TGCAGCGTTGAGTACCGTAGACAATCTAACTATGGCTACACCTTC.

The chain couples TRBV24-1 to TRBJ2-2; 9 nucleotides line up with TRBD2. The J segment lost 1 base and the V segment lost 4 bases, leaving 3 bases of the junction unmatched. Per germline, CDR1 KGHDR and CDR2 SFDVKD. The CDR3 length is 16 residues. CDR3 in amino acids: CATSDTSGRNTGELFF. The CDR3, as DNA: TGTGCCACCAGTGACACTAGCGGGCGGAACACCGGGGAGCTGTTTTTT.

This clonotype was seen a handful of times. The chain joins TRBV3-1 to TRBJ2-1, with 13 bases aligning to TRBD2. With V trimmed by 5 bases and J by 6 bases, 7 bases remained unmatched. The germline CDR1 and CDR2 sequences are LGHDT and YNNKEL (reference sequence). This CDR3 is built from 16 residues. CDR3 in DNA: TGTGCCAGCAGCTACTTACTAGCGGGAGGGATCAATGAGCAGTTCTTC. Its translation is CASSYLLAGGINEQFF.

The chain combines TRBV4-2 with TRBJ2-3; TRBD1 is a possible D gene (7 bases). Germline CDR1 reads LGHNA; CDR2 reads YNFKEQ. The CDR3 runs 16 residues. The V end was cut by 0 bases, the J end by 2 bases, with 12 bases between. The CDR3 spells CASSQEGGGNTDTQYF. The DNA of the CDR3 is TGTGCCAGCAGCCAAGAAGGGGGCGGGAACACAGATACGCAGTATTTT.

The chain employs TRBV7-9 and TRBJ2-4; D possibly uses TRBD1 or TRBD2 (5 bases each). With 5 bases removed from V and 2 bases from J, the gap between germline ends came to 19 bases. Germline V gives CDR1 SEHNR, CDR2 FQNEAQ (reference sequence). The CDR3 contains 17 residues. Here the CDR3 reads CASSEPLEGSTKNIQYF. The CDR3 region has the DNA TGTGCCAGCAGCGAGCCCCTTGAGGGGTCTACCAAAAACATTCAGTACTTC.

The chain joins TRBV20-1 to TRBJ2-7, with 12 positions matching TRBD2. This CDR3 region has 17 residues. Trimming took 5 bases from V and 1 from J; bases not matched to a gene: 12. CDR1 and CDR2 (germline): DFQATT, SNEGSKA (reference sequence). In DNA form, the CDR3 reads TGCAGTGCTCAGACTAGCGGGAGAGGAGGTTGGTCCTACGAGCAGTACTTC. As protein: CSAQTSGRGGWSYEQYF.

This clonotype was recorded a few times. The rearrangement uses TRBV24-1 and TRBJ2-7; D tentatively fits TRBD1 or TRBD2 (6 bases each). The germline CDR1 and CDR2 sequences are KGHDR and SFDVKD. This CDR3 has 16 amino acids. Trimming took off 3 bases at V and 2 bases at J, with 16 bases between the two ends. This CDR3 reads CATSDGRTVPPYEQYF. In DNA form, the CDR3 reads TGTGCCACCAGTGATGGGAGGACAGTTCCCCCCTACGAGCAGTACTTC.

The chain carries TRBV20-1 and TRBJ1-1; TRBD1 is a possible D gene (6 bases). Germline CDR1 reads DFQATT; CDR2 reads SNEGSKA (reference sequence). V gave up 2 bases and J gave up 0 bases, with 13 bases separating them. CDR3 length: 15 residues. In DNA form, the CDR3 reads TGCAGTGCTAGACAACAAGACAGGTTGAACACTGAAGCTTTCTTT. Residues: CSARQQDRLNTEAFF.

The CDR3 region is CASSRDYRETQYF. The CDR3 bases are TGCGCCAGCAGCCGGGACTATCGGGAGACCCAGTACTTC. This chain links TRBV5-1 with TRBJ2-5, with 7 nucleotides matching TRBD2. This CDR3 is 13 amino acids long. Per the germline V gene, CDR1 is SGHRS and CDR2 is YFSETQ. The V gene end was trimmed by 4 bases and the J gene end by 5 bases; junction bases not matched to a gene: 5.

J is TRBJ2-5 and V is TRBV2; D gene uncertain. The V gene lost 4 bases and the J gene lost 3 bases, with 9 bases spanning the gap. The CDR3 covers 13 residues. Germline loops: CDR1 SNHLY, CDR2 FYNNEI. This CDR3 is CASSANGEETQYF. The CDR3 nucleotides read TGTGCCAGCAGTGCAAATGGGGAAGAGACCCAGTACTTC. Looking up the rest from reference TRBV2 and TRBJ2-5 gives the full variable domain: EPEVTQTPSHQVTQMGQEVILRCVPISNHLYFYWYRQILGQKVEFLVSFYNNEISEKSEIFDDQFSVERPDGSNFTLKIRSTKLEDSAMYFCASSANGEETQYFGPGTRLLVL.